The 23 T cell receptor beta chains in this list originate from one sample, sequenced in a study of T cell responses to AZD1222 COVID-19 vaccine. The assay was immunoSEQ multiplex PCR, and TCRdb's table has in-frame clones only and misses some. The sample holds some 100,000 clones; roughly 89% are singletons and the top ten take around 7.1%. The specimen was peripheral blood, collected 28 days after the second AZD1222 dose. All receptors come from an adult who received the AZD1222 COVID-19 vaccine.

This chain joins TRBV7-8 and TRBJ2-7; TRBD1 or TRBD2 may be the D gene (5 bases each). Germline CDR1 SGHVS, CDR2 FQNEAQ. The V end lost 5 bases, the J end lost 4 bases, and 12 bases lay between the germline ends. This CDR3 comprises 13 residues. Here the CDR3 reads CASSRDLGYEQYF. In DNA, the CDR3 is TGTGCCAGCAGCCGGGACCTTGGGTACGAGCAGTACTTC.

The V and J genes are TRBV5-3 and TRBJ1-5; D gene unclear. TRBV5-3 is known as an ORF, though its function is uncertain. The CDR3 length is 15 residues. V was clipped by 0 bases and J by 1 base, with 8 bases between them. CDR3 nucleotide sequence: TGTGCCAGAAGCTTGGTTATAACGAGCAATCAGCCCCAGCATTTT. Its protein product is CARSLVITSNQPQHF.

The rearrangement joins TRBV6-6 to TRBJ2-7; D not resolved. In germline, CDR1 is MNHNY, CDR2 SVGAGI (reference sequence). Trimming left V 5 bases short and J 2 bases short, with 4 bases between. This CDR3 is built from 11 residues. The CDR3 loop reads CASSQAYEQYF. For the CDR3, the DNA is TGTGCCAGCAGTCAAGCCTACGAGCAGTACTTC.

V gene TRBV7-2 combines with J gene TRBJ2-3; no definite D call. CDR3 length: 14 amino acids. The ends were cut back, 1 base at V and 2 bases at J, with 7 bases in the middle. Germline lookup yields CDR1 SGHTA and CDR2 FQGNSA. This chain's CDR3 is CASSLDSLTDTQYF. The DNA for the CDR3 is TGTGCCAGCAGCTTAGACAGCCTCACAGATACGCAGTATTTT.

The chain uses TRBV27 and TRBJ1-1; D remains unclear. The germline V gene has CDR1 MNHEY and CDR2 SMNVEV (reference sequence). This CDR3 is 13 amino acids long. Trimming took off 1 base at V and 1 base at J, with 4 bases between the two ends. CDR3 protein: CASSLWGNTEAFF. The CDR3 nucleotides are TGTGCCAGCAGTTTATGGGGGAACACTGAAGCTTTCTTT.

The genes are TRBV29-1 and TRBJ2-7; 10 bases fit TRBD2. Germline CDR1 reads SQVTM; CDR2 reads ANQGSEA. The CDR3 has 16 residues. V shed 2 bases and J 5 bases; nucleotides not matched to a gene: 12. The CDR3 protein is CSVERWGGTSVNEQYF. The CDR3 bases are TGCAGCGTTGAAAGGTGGGGAGGGACTAGCGTGAACGAGCAGTACTTC.

V and J are TRBV4-2 and TRBJ2-5, with 8 bases aligning to TRBD2. The germline V gene has CDR1 LGHNA and CDR2 YNFKEQ. The CDR3 length is 15 residues. The V gene end was trimmed by 0 bases and the J gene end by 5 bases; junction bases not matched to a gene: 5. The CDR3 protein is CASSQDRGGRETQYF. The CDR3 DNA is TGTGCCAGCAGCCAAGACCGGGGGGGCAGGGAGACCCAGTACTTC.

This rearrangement joins TRBV11-2 to TRBJ2-1; no firm D call. V gave up 5 bases and J gave up 8 bases, with 7 bases separating them. The CDR3 length is 11 residues. CDR1 and CDR2 (germline): SGHAT, FQNNGV. The CDR3 DNA reads TGTGCCAGCAGCCTGTATGATGAGCAGTTCTTC. This translates into CASSLYDEQFF.

The chain carries TRBV28 and TRBJ2-7; 10 nucleotides match TRBD2. CDR1 is MDHEN, CDR2 SYDVKM, per germline. This CDR3 spans 14 amino acids. V was pared by 3 bases and J by 5 bases, with 4 bases of the junction left unmatched. CDR3 bases: TGTGCCAGCAGTTTGGCTAGCGGGAGCGACGAGCAGTACTTC. Residues: CASSLASGSDEQYF.

This CDR3 is CASSYSGGRRTEAFF. The CDR3 DNA reads as TGTGCCAGCAGTTACTCTGGGGGTCGACGCACTGAAGCTTTCTTT. The genes are TRBV6-5 and TRBJ1-1, with D maybe TRBD1 (5 bases). V was shortened by 0 bases and J by 4 bases, with 12 bases between the two germline ends. CDR3 size: 15 residues. Germline V gene sequence: CDR1 MNHEY, CDR2 SVGAGI.

This chain connects TRBV6-1 to TRBJ1-5; no clear D gene. V was clipped by 2 bases and J by 3 bases, with 11 bases between them. The CDR3 sequence is 15 residues long. The germline CDR1 and CDR2 sequences are MNHNS and SASEGT. This CDR3 is CASSEWQRFNQPQHF. The CDR3 DNA follows: TGTGCCAGCAGTGAATGGCAGCGATTCAATCAGCCCCAGCATTTT.

V gene TRBV9 combines with J gene TRBJ1-3, with 9 bases that match TRBD1. Germline CDR1 is SGDLS and CDR2 is YYNGEE. The length of the CDR3 is 16 residues. J was trimmed by 2 bases and V by 0 bases; bases with no gene match: 3. The CDR3 region has the DNA TGTGCCAGCAGCGTAGGTCGGACAGGGGCTGGAAACACCATATATTTT. Translation gives CASSVGRTGAGNTIYF.

The V and J genes are TRBV7-2 and TRBJ2-7, with TRBD2 matching 9 bases. The J segment lost 7 bases and the V segment lost 4 bases, leaving 11 bases of the junction unmatched. The CDR3 totals 15 residues. Germline-derived CDR1 and CDR2 are SGHTA and FQGNSA. CDR3 DNA sequence: TGTGCCAGCAGCTCCCAGGGACTAGCCCGAGGGGAGCAGTACTTC. It specifies CASSSQGLARGEQYF.

Only one count was recorded for this clone. The V call is TRBV27, the J call TRBJ2-3; D may match TRBD1 or TRBD2 (5 bases each). Germline V gene sequence: CDR1 MNHEY, CDR2 SMNVEV (reference sequence). The CDR3 sequence is 13 residues long. V was trimmed by 2 bases and J by 9 bases, leaving 12 bases between them. CDR3 nucleotide sequence: TGTGCCAGCAGTTTAAGTTGGTGGGGGACGCAGTATTTT. It specifies CASSLSWWGTQYF.

The chain has TRBV3-1 (or the pseudogene TRBV3-2) and TRBJ1-1; D gene ambiguous. Deletions cut 0 bases from V and 2 bases from J, with 16 bases between. The V gene's germline CDR1 is LGHDT and CDR2 YNNKEL (reference sequence). CDR3 length equals 17 residues. As DNA, the CDR3 is TGTGCCAGCAGCCAAGATCGACATATTCGTCTTAACACTGAAGCTTTCTTT. Residues: CASSQDRHIRLNTEAFF.

The chain carries TRBV19 and TRBJ2-3; D ambiguous. CDR3 size: 14 residues. Trimming shortened V by 10 bases and J by 1 base, and 15 bases separated the two germline ends. Germline CDR1 LNHDA, CDR2 SQIVND (reference sequence). CDR3 in DNA: TGTGCCACCCGGTGGGCCGTCGGCACAGATACGCAGTATTTT. Translating it yields CATRWAVGTDTQYF. Full variable domain (rest looked up from reference TRBV19 and TRBJ2-3): DGGITQSPKYLFRKEGQNVTLSCEQNLNHDAMYWYRQDPGQGLRLIYYSQIVNDFQKGDIAEGYSVSREKKESFPLTVTSAQKNPTAFYLCATRWAVGTDTQYFGPGTRLTVL.

The chain joins TRBV7-9 to TRBJ2-7; weak D call: TRBD2 (7 bases). V was clipped by 4 bases and J by 3 bases, with 25 bases between them. The CDR3 loop spans 18 amino acids. The germline CDR1 and CDR2 sequences are SEHNR and FQNEAQ (reference sequence). CDR3 DNA sequence: TGTGCCAGCAGCTCCTCGGTCAGGGGAGGGGACTCGGGCTACGAGCAGTACTTC. Translated: CASSSSVRGGDSGYEQYF.

The chain uses TRBV5-4 and TRBJ1-1, with 7 positions matching TRBD1. This CDR3 comprises 15 residues. V shed 4 bases and J 4 bases; nucleotides not matched to a gene: 10. Germline values: CDR1 SGHNT, CDR2 YYREEE (reference sequence). The CDR3 DNA follows: TGTGCCAGCAGCGAACGTACAGGGGTCCCCACTGAAGCTTTCTTT. Translating gives CASSERTGVPTEAFF.

The V and J genes are TRBV12-2 and TRBJ2-3; TRBD2 is the table's D call and was not checked against the DNA. TRBV12-2 has pseudogene status. This CDR3 region has 13 residues. In DNA, the CDR3 is TGTGCAAGTCGCCCGTTTCGGGGAGATACGCAGTATTTT. Translating gives CASRPFRGDTQYF.

The rearrangement joins TRBV19 to TRBJ2-3; D not resolved. The V end was cut by 4 bases, the J end by 3 bases, with 20 bases between. Germline CDR1 and CDR2: LNHDA and SQIVND (reference sequence). This CDR3 is 17 amino acids long. CDR3 loop: CASSTDGTKSRTDTQYF. DNA for the CDR3: TGTGCCAGTAGTACGGACGGAACGAAAAGCCGAACAGATACGCAGTATTTT.

The rearrangement links TRBV3-1 (or the pseudogene TRBV3-2) to TRBJ2-3; D may be TRBD2 (5 bases). Looked up from germline, CDR1 is LGHDT and CDR2 is YNNKEL (reference sequence). CDR3 size: 16 residues. Trimming removed 0 bases from V and 2 bases from J, with 12 bases in between. The CDR3 protein is CASSQDTLALTDTQYF. CDR3 nucleotide sequence: TGTGCCAGCAGCCAAGACACCCTAGCCCTCACAGATACGCAGTATTTT.

The chain carries TRBV5-4 and TRBJ1-4, with a weak D call TRBD1 (6 bases). V lost 0 bases and J lost 5, with 8 bases in between. Per the germline V gene, CDR1 is SGHNT and CDR2 is YYREEE (reference sequence). CDR3 size: 14 residues. CDR3 residues: CASSLGTGNEKLFF. In DNA, the CDR3 is TGTGCCAGCAGCTTGGGAACAGGGAATGAAAAACTGTTTTTT.

Only one count was recorded for this clone. The chain has TRBV7-2 and TRBJ1-2; 12 bases align to TRBD1. The CDR3 sequence is 14 residues long. Germline V gives CDR1 SGHTA, CDR2 FQGNSA. With 5 bases clipped from V and 7 bases from J, the junction kept 5 bases outside the gene matches. Here the CDR3 reads CASSEGTGGFGYTF. The CDR3, as DNA: TGTGCCAGCAGCGAGGGGACAGGGGGCTTTGGCTACACCTTC.